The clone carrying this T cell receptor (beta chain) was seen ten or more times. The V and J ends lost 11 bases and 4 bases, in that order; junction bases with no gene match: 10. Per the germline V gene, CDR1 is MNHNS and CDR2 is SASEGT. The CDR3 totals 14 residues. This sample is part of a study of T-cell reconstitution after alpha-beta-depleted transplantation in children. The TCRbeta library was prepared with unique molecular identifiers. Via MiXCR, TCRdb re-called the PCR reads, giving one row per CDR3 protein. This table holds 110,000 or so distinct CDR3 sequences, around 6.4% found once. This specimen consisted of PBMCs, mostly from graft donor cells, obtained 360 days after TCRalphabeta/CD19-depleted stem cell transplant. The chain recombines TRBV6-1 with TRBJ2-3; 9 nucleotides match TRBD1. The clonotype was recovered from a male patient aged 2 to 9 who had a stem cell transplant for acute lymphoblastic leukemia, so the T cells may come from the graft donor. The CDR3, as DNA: TGTGCCGCCGAAACGGGACAGGGATCAGATACGCAGTATTTT. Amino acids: CAAETGQGSDTQYF.